A single sample is the source of the 31 T cell receptor beta chains below, sequenced in a study of cytomegalovirus exposure and HLA in healthy donors. The PCR contained 60 Vbeta and 13 Jbeta primers. Only in-frame clones appear in the TCRdb table, and some are missing; sequencing was by immunoSEQ multiplex PCR. The sample lists about 150,000 clones; less than 90% were seen once. Sequences were obtained from PBMCs. Receptors were obtained from a man aged 40-55 years in good health and CMV-seronegative.

The J gene is TRBJ1-4, the V gene TRBV4-3, with D possibly TRBD1 on 6 matching bases. Trimming pared 0 bases from V and 8 bases from J, leaving 13 bases between. The germline V gene has CDR1 LGHNA and CDR2 YSLEER. This CDR3 region has 15 residues. CDR3 nucleotide sequence: TGCGCCAGCAGCCAAGATCGGGGGGCTGCGGAAAAACTGTTTTTT. It codes for CASSQDRGAAEKLFF.

The chain uses TRBV7-9 and TRBJ1-2, with a weak D call TRBD1 (5 bases). Looked up from germline, CDR1 is SEHNR and CDR2 is FQNEAQ (reference sequence). CDR3 length equals 15 residues. The germline V and J ends were trimmed by 3 bases and 2 bases, with 13 bases remaining between them. Written as DNA, the CDR3 is TGTGCCAGCAGCTTTTCGGCGGGACCAAACTATGGCTACACCTTC. Its protein product is CASSFSAGPNYGYTF.

This chain joins TRBV6-1 and TRBJ2-5, with a possible D match to TRBD2 (6 bases). Germline V gene data show CDR1 as MNHNS and CDR2 as SASEGT. V gave up 10 bases and J gave up 5 bases, with 20 bases separating them. The CDR3 has 14 amino acids. CDR3 DNA sequence: TGTGCCACCAAACTTGCCGGAGGGTACGAGACCCAGTACTTC. It is translated as CATKLAGGYETQYF.

The chain carries TRBV14 and TRBJ2-1, with 10 positions matching TRBD1. Germline lookup yields CDR1 SGHDN and CDR2 FVKESK. Trimming cost V 8 bases and J 3 bases; bases outside gene matches: 1. CDR3 length equals 13 residues. CDR3 region: CASRDRGYNEQFF. CDR3 nucleotides: TGTGCCAGCCGGGACAGGGGCTACAATGAGCAGTTCTTC.

V gene TRBV27 combines with J gene TRBJ2-3, with 12 bases lining up with TRBD2. The V gene's germline CDR1 is MNHEY and CDR2 SMNVEV (reference sequence). J lost 2 bases, V lost 8 bases, and 5 bases had no gene match. The CDR3 covers 15 residues. CDR3 coding DNA: TGTGCCAGCGGCCGACTAGCGGGGGCCACAGATACGCAGTATTTT. This translates into CASGRLAGATDTQYF.

The rearrangement links TRBV4-3 to TRBJ2-2, with D perhaps matching TRBD2 (6 bases). The V gene lost 3 bases and the J gene lost 8 bases, with 16 bases spanning the gap. The CDR3 has 15 amino acids. Germline values: CDR1 LGHNA, CDR2 YSLEER. The DNA for the CDR3 is TGCGCCAGCAGCCAGGGGGGACCCCCGGGGGGGGAGCTGTTTTTT. Encoded protein: CASSQGGPPGGELFF.

This chain uses TRBV5-1 with TRBJ2-5; 7 bases agree with TRBD2. The ends lost 5 bases at V and 4 bases at J; junction bases unmatched: 5. The CDR3 totals 13 residues. Germline assignment: CDR1 SGHRS and CDR2 YFSETQ. CDR3 in amino acids: CASRAGIRETQYF. Here the CDR3 DNA reads TGCGCCAGCAGAGCGGGAATCAGAGAGACCCAGTACTTC.

CDR3: CASSWAGTGGDEQFF. The CDR3 coding sequence is TGCGCCAGCAGCTGGGCGGGGACAGGGGGAGATGAGCAGTTCTTC. The V call is TRBV5-1, the J call TRBJ2-1; 11 positions match TRBD1. V lost 3 bases to trimming and J lost 8 bases; unmatched junction nucleotides: 7. This CDR3 is built from 15 residues. Germline V gene sequence: CDR1 SGHRS, CDR2 YFSETQ.

This chain uses TRBV27 with TRBJ2-7; 8 bases align to TRBD2. Germline loops: CDR1 MNHEY, CDR2 SMNVEV (reference sequence). Trimming removed 7 bases from V and 6 bases from J; junction bases left unmatched: 14. The CDR3 covers 15 residues. CDR3 loop: CASKEVGSGSREQYF. CDR3 DNA: TGTGCCAGCAAGGAAGTGGGCAGCGGGAGCCGCGAGCAGTACTTC.

The chain uses TRBV7-8 and TRBJ2-5, with 8 bases matching TRBD1. Trimming removed 3 bases from V and 3 bases from J; junction bases left unmatched: 0. Germline CDR1 and CDR2: SGHVS and FQNEAQ. The CDR3 spans 13 residues. CDR3 region: CASSLDREETQYF. In DNA, the CDR3 is TGTGCCAGCAGCTTGGACAGGGAAGAGACCCAGTACTTC.

This chain uses TRBV5-4 with TRBJ2-1, with 10 bases matching TRBD1. Germline CDR1 reads SGHNT; CDR2 reads YYREEE (reference sequence). This CDR3 has 15 residues. The J segment lost 8 bases and the V segment lost 3 bases, leaving 8 bases of the junction unmatched. CDR3 sequence: CASSYRDRGSDEQFF. The CDR3 DNA follows: TGTGCCAGCAGCTACCGGGACAGGGGCAGTGATGAGCAGTTCTTC.

J is TRBJ1-1 and V is TRBV19, with D uncertain. The CDR3 has 14 residues. Germline V gene lookup returns CDR1 LNHDA and CDR2 SQIVND (reference sequence). Trimming shortened V by 3 bases and J by 3 bases, and 11 bases separated the two germline ends. For the CDR3, the DNA is TGTGCCAGTAGTATTGGCAGTCCCTACACTGAAGCTTTCTTT. It yields the protein CASSIGSPYTEAFF. Complete variable domain (other parts from reference TRBV19 and TRBJ1-1): DGGITQSPKYLFRKEGQNVTLSCEQNLNHDAMYWYRQDPGQGLRLIYYSQIVNDFQKGDIAEGYSVSREKKESFPLTVTSAQKNPTAFYLCASSIGSPYTEAFFGQGTRLTVV.

The chain employs TRBV6-6 and TRBJ2-7; D possibly corresponds to TRBD1 (6 bases). CDR3 length: 15 residues. Germline lookup yields CDR1 MNHNY and CDR2 SVGAGI (reference sequence). V lost 8 bases, J lost 0 bases, and 17 bases lay in between. This chain's CDR3 is CASLSRRDTSYEQYF. DNA of the CDR3: TGTGCCAGCCTCAGCAGACGGGACACCTCCTACGAGCAGTACTTC.

The rearrangement joins TRBV11-2 to TRBJ1-4, with unresolved D. CDR3 length equals 14 residues. The germline CDR1 and CDR2 sequences are SGHAT and FQNNGV. Trimming shortened V by 1 base and J by 4 bases, and 7 bases separated the two germline ends. The CDR3 reads CASSLGPFNEKLFF. The CDR3 nucleotides read TGTGCCAGCAGCTTAGGGCCATTTAATGAAAAACTGTTTTTT.

The chain uses TRBV25-1 and TRBJ2-5; 7 bases are a match to TRBD1. V shed 2 bases, J shed 3 bases, and the junction held 3 bases outside the gene matches. In germline, CDR1 is MGHDK, CDR2 SYGVNS. The CDR3 has 14 amino acids. CDR3 DNA sequence: TGTGCCAGCAGTGAACCCGGGACAGAAGAGACCCAGTACTTC. Amino acids: CASSEPGTEETQYF. The variable domain in full, completed from reference TRBV25-1 and TRBJ2-5, reads EADIYQTPRYLVIGTGKKITLECSQTMGHDKMYWYQQDPGMELHLIHYSYGVNSTEKGDLSSESTVSRIRTEHFPLTLESARPSHTSQYLCASSEPGTEETQYFGPGTRLLVL.

The chain employs TRBV4-2 and TRBJ1-1; maybe TRBD1 (5 bases). V was cut by 4 bases and J by 3 bases, with 12 bases left in between. Germline assignment: CDR1 LGHNA and CDR2 YNFKEQ. The CDR3 loop spans 14 amino acids. DNA of the CDR3: TGTGCCAGCAGCCCGGCAGGAGGGGACACTGAAGCTTTCTTT. Translation: CASSPAGGDTEAFF.

CDR3 protein: CASSDLPGTSLADTQYF. CDR3 bases: TGTGCCAGCAGCGACCTCCCCGGGACTAGCCTCGCAGATACGCAGTATTTT. V and J are TRBV9 and TRBJ2-3, with TRBD2 matching 9 bases. In germline, CDR1 is SGDLS, CDR2 YYNGEE. The CDR3 totals 17 residues. Trimming took 3 bases from V and 4 from J; bases not matched to a gene: 12.

This clone was seen once. V gene TRBV21-1 combines with J gene TRBJ1-4. TRBV21-1 represents a pseudogene. The CDR3 length is 16 residues. CDR3 sequence (DNA): TGTGCCAGCAGCCCTCGCGGTGGGTCAACTAATGAAAAACTGTTTTTT. Translating it yields CASSPRGGSTNEKLFF.

The V call is TRBV29-1, the J call TRBJ1-2, with 12 bases aligning to TRBD1. Germline CDR1 SQVTM, CDR2 ANQGSEA. The CDR3 loop spans 17 amino acids. V lost 3 bases and J lost 4; bases outside the gene matches: 12. The CDR3 DNA is TGCAGCGTTGACTCTAAAACCGGGACAGGGGGCAGCTATGGCTACACCTTC. Residues: CSVDSKTGTGGSYGYTF.

The chain employs TRBV7-2 and TRBJ2-7, with D hard to call. This CDR3 has 11 amino acids. The ends were cut back, 1 base at V and 7 bases at J, with 5 bases in the middle. Germline V gene sequence: CDR1 SGHTA, CDR2 FQGNSA. This CDR3 reads CASSLVREQYF. CDR3 sequence (DNA): TGTGCCAGCAGCTTAGTTCGTGAGCAGTACTTC.

The chain links TRBV30 to TRBJ2-1, with TRBD2 identical over 7 bases. The CDR3 spans 15 residues. V lost 4 bases, J lost 0 bases, and 6 bases stayed unmatched. Germline CDR1 is GTSNPN and CDR2 is SVGIG (reference sequence). CDR3 nucleotide sequence: TGTGCCTGGAAAGGGCGCGGGAGCTCCTACAATGAGCAGTTCTTC. Translated, it gives CAWKGRGSSYNEQFF.

This chain joins TRBV19 and TRBJ2-1; a weak D match, TRBD1 (5 bases). V dropped 5 bases and J dropped 6 bases, with 8 bases sitting between them. The length of the CDR3 is 12 residues. From germline, CDR1 is LNHDA and CDR2 SQIVND (reference sequence). The CDR3 loop is CASSYQGNEQFF. The CDR3 bases are TGTGCCAGTAGTTATCAGGGCAATGAGCAGTTCTTC.

The chain links TRBV6-5 to TRBJ1-1; D might be TRBD1 (6 bases). The CDR3 runs to 16 residues. The germline gives CDR1 MNHEY, CDR2 SVGAGI. V shed 1 base and J shed 1 base, with 13 bases lying between them. The CDR3 spells CASSYFPGTTNTEAFF. The CDR3 region has the DNA TGTGCCAGCAGTTACTTCCCCGGGACAACGAACACTGAAGCTTTCTTT.

The chain couples TRBV6-1 to TRBJ2-7; 10 bases align to TRBD1. Germline values: CDR1 MNHNS, CDR2 SASEGT. The V gene end was trimmed by 2 bases and the J gene end by 6 bases; junction bases not matched to a gene: 7. This CDR3 spans 15 amino acids. The CDR3 region is CASSEFGTGAGEQYF. CDR3 nucleotides: TGTGCCAGCAGTGAATTCGGGACAGGGGCAGGCGAGCAGTACTTC.

The chain uses TRBV6-5 and TRBJ2-7, with D perhaps TRBD2 (7 bases). Trimming shortened V by 6 bases and J by 7 bases, and 13 bases separated the two germline ends. Germline V lookup: CDR1 MNHEY, CDR2 SVGAGI. This CDR3 contains 12 residues. The CDR3 nucleotides are TGTGCCAGCAGCGGGGGGCTGGGGGAGCAGTACTTC. Amino acid sequence: CASSGGLGEQYF.

The chain joins TRBV2 to TRBJ2-3; 12 nucleotides align to TRBD2. Germline V gives CDR1 SNHLY, CDR2 FYNNEI. The junction had 1 base not matched to a gene; V was cut back by 8 bases and J by 1 base. This CDR3 is built from 14 residues. In nucleotides, the CDR3 is TGTGCCAGCGCTAGCGGGAGGGGCACAGATACGCAGTATTTT. As protein: CASASGRGTDTQYF.

The J gene is TRBJ2-7, the V gene TRBV13; D unresolved. Trimming pared 3 bases from V and 2 bases from J, leaving 17 bases between. The CDR3 extends over 16 amino acids. From germline, CDR1 is PRHDT and CDR2 FYEKMQ (reference sequence). The DNA of the CDR3 is TGTGCCAGCAGCTTTCGGCAGGCCCACCGAACCTACGAGCAGTACTTC. Protein sequence: CASSFRQAHRTYEQYF.

The sample holds one count of this clone. CDR3 in DNA: TGCGCCAGCAGCGCCGGGACAGGGAACACCGGGGAGCTGTTTTTT. Amino acids: CASSAGTGNTGELFF. The J gene is TRBJ2-2, the V gene TRBV5-1; TRBD1 aligns across 8 bases. V lost 4 bases to trimming and J lost 1 base; unmatched junction nucleotides: 3. The length of the CDR3 is 15 residues. Per the germline V gene, CDR1 is SGHRS and CDR2 is YFSETQ.

J is TRBJ2-7 and V is TRBV7-2, with 12 bases aligning to TRBD2. This CDR3 comprises 14 residues. Germline CDR1 reads SGHTA; CDR2 reads FQGNSA. Trimming at V came to 5 bases and at J to 5 bases, leaving 4 bases not matched to a gene. The CDR3 DNA follows: TGTGCCAGCAGCCCTAGCGGGGGGGCTGACGAGCAGTACTTC. Protein: CASSPSGGADEQYF.

This clone was counted a single time. The V gene is TRBV6-1, the J gene TRBJ1-2; TRBD1 might be the D (6 bases). Trimming stripped 3 bases from V and 6 bases from J, with 11 bases between. The germline gives CDR1 MNHNS, CDR2 SASEGT. This CDR3 contains 13 residues. The CDR3 nucleotides read TGTGCCAGCAGTGAGGGGGGGCGGGATGGCTACACCTTC. It translates to CASSEGGRDGYTF.

The J gene is TRBJ2-7, the V gene TRBV9; 14 nucleotides line up with TRBD2. CDR1 and CDR2 (germline): SGDLS, YYNGEE. This CDR3 spans 17 amino acids. With 0 bases clipped from V and 3 bases from J, the junction kept 5 bases outside the gene matches. The CDR3 region has the DNA TGTGCCAGCAGCGTAGCACCCGGGACTAGCGGGAGCTACGAGCAGTACTTC. This encodes CASSVAPGTSGSYEQYF. The whole variable domain, remainder taken from reference TRBV9 and TRBJ2-7, is DSGVTQTPKHLITATGQRVTLRCSPRSGDLSVYWYQQSLDQGLQFLIQYYNGEERAKGNILERFSAQQFPDLHSELNLSSLELGDSALYFCASSVAPGTSGSYEQYFGPGTRLTVT.